The 16 T cell receptor beta chains presented below share a single source sample, sequenced in a study of blood T cell repertoires in COVID-19. TCRdb's table, derived via immunoSEQ multiplex PCR, lists solely in-frame clones and lacks some. The table shows a few hundred thousand clones, with around 89% occurring only once. Sequenced sample: peripheral blood. All receptors derive from a woman aged 60-75 years with acute or convalescent COVID-19.

CDR3 nucleotide sequence: TGTGCCAGCAGTTGGGACAGGGCGGAGACCCAGTACTTC. It is translated as CASSWDRAETQYF. The rearrangement uses TRBV12-3 or TRBV12-4 and TRBJ2-5; TRBD1 agrees at 9 bases. With 4 bases clipped from V and 5 bases from J, the junction kept 2 bases outside the gene matches. CDR3 size: 13 residues.

The chain carries TRBV6-1 and TRBJ1-2, with D perhaps matching TRBD1 (5 bases). Trimming stripped 0 bases from V and 8 bases from J, with 13 bases between. Germline-derived CDR1 and CDR2 are MNHNS and SASEGT. This CDR3 spans 14 amino acids. Here the CDR3 reads CASSEAAGSRGYTF. CDR3 in DNA: TGTGCCAGCAGTGAAGCGGCAGGGTCTCGGGGCTACACCTTC.

The rearrangement uses TRBV7-9 and TRBJ2-3; 13 bases line up with TRBD2. Germline trimming cut 5 bases from V and 4 bases from J; bases unmatched to any gene: 3. The germline V gene encodes CDR1 SEHNR and CDR2 FQNEAQ (reference sequence). The length of the CDR3 is 15 residues. CDR3 coding DNA: TGTGCCAGCAGCCAACTAGCGGGGGGGCCAGATACGCAGTATTTT. As protein: CASSQLAGGPDTQYF.

A single count supports this clone. The chain has TRBV9 and TRBJ2-7; possibly TRBD2 for D (6 bases). Germline loops: CDR1 SGDLS, CDR2 YYNGEE. There are 13 residues in the CDR3. Trimming took off 4 bases at V and 1 base at J, with 9 bases between the two ends. The CDR3 sequence: CASSRDSSYEQYF. For the CDR3, the DNA is TGTGCCAGCAGCAGGGACTCGTCCTACGAGCAGTACTTC.

The chain carries TRBV6-4 and TRBJ2-5; TRBD1 is a possible D gene (6 bases). The CDR3 runs 15 residues. Trimming took off 4 bases at V and 1 base at J, with 13 bases between the two ends. Germline lookup yields CDR1 MRHNA and CDR2 SNTAGT. As DNA, the CDR3 is TGTGCCAGCAGTGTCACAGGGCCACCCCAAGAGACCCAGTACTTC. Translating it yields CASSVTGPPQETQYF.

V usage is TRBV7-2 and J usage is TRBJ2-7, with TRBD1 matching over 7 bases. The germline gives CDR1 SGHTA, CDR2 FQGNSA. The CDR3 consists of 16 residues. Unmatched junction bases numbered 5, after V lost 0 bases and J lost 0 bases. The DNA of the CDR3 is TGTGCCAGCAGCTTAGCGAGGGACAGAGCCTCCTACGAGCAGTACTTC. This codes for CASSLARDRASYEQYF.

CDR3: CASRPQGGEQYF. In DNA form, the CDR3 reads TGTGCCAGCAGGCCTCAGGGGGGCGAGCAGTACTTC. The rearrangement uses TRBV6-5 and TRBJ2-7, with D possibly TRBD1 on 7 matching bases. The V gene's germline CDR1 is MNHEY and CDR2 SVGAGI. V was shortened by 6 bases and J by 6 bases, with 12 bases between the two germline ends. CDR3 length: 12 amino acids.

As for this clone: Within the sample, other DNA sequences also encode this same CDR3. This chain uses TRBV9 with TRBJ1-1, with D maybe TRBD1 (6 bases). Between the trimmed V and J ends, which lost 0 bases and 5 bases, there was a span of 8 bases. CDR3 length: 13 residues. CDR1 is SGDLS and CDR2 is YYNGEE in the germline V gene. The CDR3 protein is CASSVGQGTEAFF. CDR3 DNA sequence: TGTGCCAGCAGCGTAGGGCAGGGGACTGAAGCTTTCTTT.

The V call is TRBV6-5, the J call TRBJ2-7; 9 bases line up with TRBD1. This CDR3 region has 15 residues. Germline V gives CDR1 MNHEY, CDR2 SVGAGI. J lost 7 bases, V lost 0 bases, and 7 bases had no gene match. CDR3 bases: TGTGCCAGCAGTTACTCGATACAGGGGGCTAGGGAGCAGTACTTC. It translates to CASSYSIQGAREQYF.

J is TRBJ1-3 and V is TRBV9; 10 bases are shared with TRBD1. V was clipped by 0 bases and J by 6 bases; unmatched bases: 9. This CDR3 comprises 17 residues. Germline V gene sequence: CDR1 SGDLS, CDR2 YYNGEE. This chain's CDR3 is CASSVDPGQGLLNTIYF. In nucleotides, the CDR3 is TGTGCCAGCAGCGTAGATCCGGGACAGGGGCTTTTAAACACCATATATTTT.

The rearrangement joins TRBV4-1 to TRBJ2-7, with 7 bases lining up with TRBD2. J was trimmed by 0 bases and V by 5 bases; bases with no gene match: 7. The CDR3 loop spans 15 amino acids. Germline V gene lookup returns CDR1 MGHRA and CDR2 YSYEKL. The CDR3 DNA reads TGCGCCAGCAGCATGGGGCTAGCGGCCTCCTACGAGCAGTACTTC. Its protein is CASSMGLAASYEQYF.

This chain connects TRBV9 to TRBJ2-7; 7 nucleotides align to TRBD2. This CDR3 is built from 15 residues. The germline gives CDR1 SGDLS, CDR2 YYNGEE. Trimming removed 0 bases from V and 5 bases from J; junction bases left unmatched: 8. This CDR3 is CASSVASGRGDEQYF. CDR3 bases: TGTGCCAGCAGCGTAGCTTCAGGTCGGGGGGACGAGCAGTACTTC.

The gene calls are TRBV2 and TRBJ1-5; D uncertain. The CDR3 is 15 amino acids. Trimming took 6 bases from V and 5 from J, leaving 17 bases between them. The germline gives CDR1 SNHLY, CDR2 FYNNEI. The CDR3 reads CASSQSSGRDQPQHF. The CDR3, as DNA: TGTGCCAGCAGCCAGTCCAGTGGGAGGGATCAGCCCCAGCATTTT.

This clone was picked up one time. The chain is built from TRBV7-3 and TRBJ1-2, with D perhaps matching TRBD1 (5 bases). V gave up 5 bases and J gave up 6 bases, with 13 bases separating them. The CDR3 has 13 amino acids. From germline, CDR1 is SGHTA and CDR2 FQGTGA. Here the CDR3 DNA reads TGTGCCAGCAGCATTAGCAGGGAGGATGGCTACACCTTC. The encoded protein is CASSISREDGYTF. Supplemented by reference TRBV7-3 and TRBJ1-2, the full variable domain reads GAGVSQTPSNKVTEKGKYVELRCDPISGHTALYWYRQSLGQGPEFLIYFQGTGAADDSGLPNDRFFAVRPEGSVSTLKIQRTERGDSAVYLCASSISREDGYTFGSGTRLTVV.

The chain uses TRBV3-1 (or the pseudogene TRBV3-2) and TRBJ2-1; the match to TRBD2 covers 11 bases. Losses at the gene ends were 3 bases for V and 6 bases for J; bases not matched to a gene: 7. Germline V lookup: CDR1 LGHDT, CDR2 YNNKEL (reference sequence). The CDR3 spans 16 residues. The CDR3 loop reads CASSHTLAGAGNEQFF. The CDR3 DNA is TGTGCCAGCAGCCATACACTAGCGGGAGCCGGCAATGAGCAGTTCTTC.

CDR3 DNA: TGTGCCAGCAGGACAGGGCGGACTGGGGCCAACGTCCTGACTTTC. This sequence encodes CASRTGRTGANVLTF. The chain carries TRBV6-6 and TRBJ2-6; 7 bases match TRBD1. The ends lost 6 bases at V and 2 bases at J; junction bases unmatched: 4. CDR3 length: 15 amino acids. Germline-derived CDR1 and CDR2 are MNHNY and SVGAGI (reference sequence).